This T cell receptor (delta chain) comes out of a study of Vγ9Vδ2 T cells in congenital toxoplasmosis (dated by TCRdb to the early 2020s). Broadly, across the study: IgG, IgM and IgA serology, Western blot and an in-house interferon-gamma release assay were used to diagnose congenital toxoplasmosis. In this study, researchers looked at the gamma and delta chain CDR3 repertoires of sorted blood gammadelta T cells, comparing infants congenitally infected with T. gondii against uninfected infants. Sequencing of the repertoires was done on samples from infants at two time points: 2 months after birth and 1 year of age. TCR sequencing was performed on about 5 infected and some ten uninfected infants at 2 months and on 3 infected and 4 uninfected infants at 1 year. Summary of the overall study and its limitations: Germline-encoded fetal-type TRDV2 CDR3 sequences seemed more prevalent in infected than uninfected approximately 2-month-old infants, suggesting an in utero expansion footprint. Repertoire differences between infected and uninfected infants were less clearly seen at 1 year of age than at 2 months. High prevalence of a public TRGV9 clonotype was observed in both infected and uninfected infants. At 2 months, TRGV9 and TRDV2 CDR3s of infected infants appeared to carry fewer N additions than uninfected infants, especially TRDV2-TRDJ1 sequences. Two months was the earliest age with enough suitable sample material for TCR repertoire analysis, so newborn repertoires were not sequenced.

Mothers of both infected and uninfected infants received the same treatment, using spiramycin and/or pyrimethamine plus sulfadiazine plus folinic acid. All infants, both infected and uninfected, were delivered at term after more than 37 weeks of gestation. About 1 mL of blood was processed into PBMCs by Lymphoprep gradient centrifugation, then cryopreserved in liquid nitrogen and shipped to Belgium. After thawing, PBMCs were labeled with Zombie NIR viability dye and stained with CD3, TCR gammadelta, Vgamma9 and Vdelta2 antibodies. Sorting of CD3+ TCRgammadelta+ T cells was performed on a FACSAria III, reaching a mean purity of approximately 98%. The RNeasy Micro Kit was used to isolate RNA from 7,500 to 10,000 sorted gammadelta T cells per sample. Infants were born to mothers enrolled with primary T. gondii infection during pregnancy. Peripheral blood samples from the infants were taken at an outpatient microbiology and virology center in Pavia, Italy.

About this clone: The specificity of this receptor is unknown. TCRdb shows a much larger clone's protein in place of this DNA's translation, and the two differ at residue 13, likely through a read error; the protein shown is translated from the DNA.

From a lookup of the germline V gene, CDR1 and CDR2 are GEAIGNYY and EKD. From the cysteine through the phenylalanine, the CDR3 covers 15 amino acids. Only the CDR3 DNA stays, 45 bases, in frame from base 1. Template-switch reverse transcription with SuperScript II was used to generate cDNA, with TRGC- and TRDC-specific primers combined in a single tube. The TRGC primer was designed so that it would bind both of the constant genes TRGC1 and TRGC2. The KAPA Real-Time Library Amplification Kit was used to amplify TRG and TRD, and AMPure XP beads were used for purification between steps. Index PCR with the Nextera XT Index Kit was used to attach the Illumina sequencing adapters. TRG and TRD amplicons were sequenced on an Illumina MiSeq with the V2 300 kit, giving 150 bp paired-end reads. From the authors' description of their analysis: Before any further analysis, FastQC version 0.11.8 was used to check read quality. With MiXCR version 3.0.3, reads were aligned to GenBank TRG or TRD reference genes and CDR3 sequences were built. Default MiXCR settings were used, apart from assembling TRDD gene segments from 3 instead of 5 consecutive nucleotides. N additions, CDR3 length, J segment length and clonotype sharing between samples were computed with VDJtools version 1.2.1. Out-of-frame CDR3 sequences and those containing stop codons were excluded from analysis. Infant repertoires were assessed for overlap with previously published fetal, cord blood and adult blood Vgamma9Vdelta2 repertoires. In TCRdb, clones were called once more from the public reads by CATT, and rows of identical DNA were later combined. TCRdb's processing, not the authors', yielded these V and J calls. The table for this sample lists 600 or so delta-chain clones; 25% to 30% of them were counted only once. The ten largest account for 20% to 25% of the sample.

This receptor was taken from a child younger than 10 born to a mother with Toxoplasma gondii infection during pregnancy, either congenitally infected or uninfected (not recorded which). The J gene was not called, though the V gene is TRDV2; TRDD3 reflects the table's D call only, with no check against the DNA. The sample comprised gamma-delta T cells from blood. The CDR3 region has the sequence CACDTGGYVPDKPIF. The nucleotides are TGTGCCTGTGACACCGGGGGATACGTTCCCGATAAACCCATCTTT.